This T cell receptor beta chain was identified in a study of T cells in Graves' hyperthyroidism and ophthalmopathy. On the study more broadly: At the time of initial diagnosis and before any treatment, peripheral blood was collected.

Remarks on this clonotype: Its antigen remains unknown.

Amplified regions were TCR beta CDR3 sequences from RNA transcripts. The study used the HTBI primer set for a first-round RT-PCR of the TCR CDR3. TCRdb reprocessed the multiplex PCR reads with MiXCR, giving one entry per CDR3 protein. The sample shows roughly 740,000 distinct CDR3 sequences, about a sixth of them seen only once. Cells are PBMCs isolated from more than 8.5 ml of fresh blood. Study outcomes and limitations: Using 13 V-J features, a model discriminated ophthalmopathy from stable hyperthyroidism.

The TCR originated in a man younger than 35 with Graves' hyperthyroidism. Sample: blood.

In nucleotides, the CDR3 is TGTGCCAGCACTCCCCTAGCGGGTTACCAAGAGACCCAGTACTTC. It encodes CASTPLAGYQETQYF. The chain combines TRBV11-1 with TRBJ2-5; 8 nucleotides match TRBD2. V shed 7 bases, J shed 0 bases, and the junction held 7 bases outside the gene matches. Germline CDR1 and CDR2: SGHAT and FQDESV (reference sequence). The CDR3 has 15 amino acids.